Following are 17 T cell receptor beta chains from one sample sequenced in a study of Graves' ophthalmopathy and Graves' hyperthyroidism. RNA transcripts were the template, and TCR beta CDR3 regions were amplified from them. RT-PCR was first run with HTBI primers, then multiplex PCR in a second round. Each CDR3 protein gets one entry after TCRdb re-called the multiplex PCR reads with MiXCR. Of about 660,000 distinct CDR3 sequences in the sample, over 40% were seen once. The sequenced material came from peripheral blood. These TCRs come from an adult man with Graves' ophthalmopathy.

The chain carries TRBV19 and TRBJ2-3; D perhaps matches TRBD2 (6 bases). Trimming shortened V by 2 bases and J by 5 bases, and 14 bases separated the two germline ends. Germline loops: CDR1 LNHDA, CDR2 SQIVND (reference sequence). CDR3 size: 15 residues. CDR3 region: CASSISRGVGDTQYF. CDR3 nucleotides: TGTGCCAGTAGTATATCTCGCGGGGTTGGAGATACGCAGTATTTT.

The rearrangement links TRBV15 to TRBJ1-5, with D uncertain. The CDR3 extends over 14 amino acids. Trimming removed 0 bases from V and 7 bases from J, with 10 bases in between. From germline, CDR1 is LNHNV and CDR2 YYDKDF (reference sequence). In DNA form, the CDR3 reads TGTGCCACCAGCAGAGAACGGGAGGGCCAGCCCCAGCATTTT. This encodes CATSREREGQPQHF.

This clonotype came up many times. This chain joins TRBV7-9 and TRBJ1-1; D possibly corresponds to TRBD1 (5 bases). The V and J ends lost 1 base and 4 bases respectively, with 13 bases between them. The germline gives CDR1 SEHNR, CDR2 FQNEAQ (reference sequence). The CDR3 runs to 15 residues. This CDR3 reads CASSLDTKRGTEAFF. CDR3 bases: TGTGCCAGCAGCTTAGACACGAAAAGGGGCACTGAAGCTTTCTTT.

The sample holds many counts of this clonotype. This chain links TRBV6-5 with TRBJ1-1, with a tentative D call TRBD1 (6 bases). Trimming shortened V by 6 bases and J by 7 bases, and 18 bases separated the two germline ends. Germline CDR1 is MNHEY and CDR2 is SVGAGI. The CDR3 loop spans 14 amino acids. The CDR3 protein is CASSIGQLSLEAFF. The CDR3 bases are TGTGCCAGCAGCATAGGACAGCTATCACTTGAAGCTTTCTTT.

This clonotype was counted many times. The V call is TRBV7-8, the J call TRBJ2-7, with 12 nucleotides matching TRBD1. The CDR3 runs 17 residues. V shed 5 bases and J 4 bases; nucleotides not matched to a gene: 12. Germline CDR1 SGHVS, CDR2 FQNEAQ. This CDR3 reads CASSQTPWDRGQYEQYF. CDR3 nucleotide sequence: TGTGCCAGCAGCCAAACCCCCTGGGACAGGGGGCAATACGAGCAGTACTTC.

This clonotype was seen many times. This chain uses TRBV2 with TRBJ1-5; D remains unclear. The V and J ends lost 4 bases and 5 bases respectively, with 9 bases between them. Germline CDR1 and CDR2: SNHLY and FYNNEI. The CDR3 sequence is 13 residues long. The CDR3 reads CASSVTLDQPQHF. The DNA for the CDR3 is TGTGCCAGCAGTGTAACATTGGATCAGCCCCAGCATTTT.

At least ten counts were recorded for this clonotype. V is TRBV7-3 and J is TRBJ2-2; D may match TRBD1 or TRBD2 (5 bases each). This CDR3 has 14 residues. Per the germline V gene, CDR1 is SGHTA and CDR2 is FQGTGA. Trimming took off 5 bases at V and 6 bases at J, with 13 bases between the two ends. The CDR3 spells CASSPDRGAGELFF. The CDR3 coding sequence is TGTGCCAGCAGCCCCGACCGAGGGGCCGGGGAGCTGTTTTTT.

This clonotype has only one observation. A much larger clone differs from this one at a single base, so this may be a read error. This chain connects TRBV5-1 to TRBJ1-3; unclear D gene. CDR3 length equals 14 residues. Per germline, CDR1 SGHRS and CDR2 YFSETQ. CDR3 sequence reads: CASSPAFSGSTIYF. For the CDR3, the DNA is TGCGCCAGCAGCCCGGCATTCTCTGGAAGCACCATATATTTT.

The chain carries TRBV25-1 and TRBJ1-2, with 7 positions matching TRBD1. With V trimmed by 6 bases and J by 9 bases, 7 bases remained unmatched. The CDR3 runs to 12 residues. Germline lookup yields CDR1 MGHDK and CDR2 SYGVNS. CDR3 protein: CASRGQPNSYTF. The CDR3 region has the DNA TGTGCCAGCAGGGGACAGCCTAACAGCTACACCTTC.

In its sample, this clonotype was seen a few times. The chain has TRBV5-6 and TRBJ2-7, with D possibly TRBD2 on 5 matching bases. The ends were cut back, 5 bases at V and 6 bases at J, with 9 bases in the middle. The germline V gene has CDR1 SGHDT and CDR2 YYEEEE. The CDR3 consists of 11 residues. The DNA of the CDR3 is TGTGCCAGCAGTGTCGGGGTCGAGCAGTACTTC. The encoded protein is CASSVGVEQYF.

In its sample, this clonotype was seen once. The chain has TRBV7-2 and TRBJ2-2, with TRBD1 matching 8 bases. J gave up 9 bases and V 4 bases, and 4 bases lay outside the gene matches. CDR3 length: 13 amino acids. Germline V gene sequence: CDR1 SGHTA, CDR2 FQGNSA. Here the CDR3 reads CASSSGQGRELFF. DNA for the CDR3: TGTGCCAGCAGCTCCGGACAGGGAAGGGAGCTGTTTTTT.

The rearrangement links TRBV29-1 to TRBJ2-5; D is possibly TRBD2 (6 bases). Trimming pared 4 bases from V and 5 bases from J, leaving 14 bases between. The CDR3 extends over 13 amino acids. Germline V CDR1 and CDR2: SQVTM, ANQGSEA. Here the CDR3 reads CSVGRGGAETQYF. For the CDR3, the DNA is TGCAGCGTTGGAAGGGGCGGGGCGGAGACCCAGTACTTC.

This clonotype has at least ten counts. Since a much larger clone is just one base distant, this may be a read error. V gene TRBV9 combines with J gene TRBJ1-6; D call uncertain. Trimming stripped 0 bases from V and 8 bases from J, with 3 bases between. The CDR3 runs 12 residues. In germline, CDR1 is SGDLS, CDR2 YYNGEE. The CDR3: CASSVGDSPLHF. The DNA of the CDR3 is TGTGCCAGCAGCGTAGGGGATTCACCCCTCCACTTT. Full variable domain (missing parts from reference TRBV9 and TRBJ1-6): DSGVTQTPKHLITATGQRVTLRCSPRSGDLSVYWYQQSLDQGLQFLIQYYNGEERAKGNILERFSAQQFPDLHSELNLSSLELGDSALYFCASSVGDSPLHFGNGTRLTVT.

This clonotype was detected many times. The rearrangement links TRBV29-1 to TRBJ2-3; D is unclear. V dropped 6 bases and J dropped 4 bases, with 17 bases sitting between them. The CDR3 contains 14 residues. Looked up from germline, CDR1 is SQVTM and CDR2 is ANQGSEA. In DNA form, the CDR3 reads TGCAGCGTCCGACCGCCACTTCGCCCAGATACGCAGTATTTT. It yields the protein CSVRPPLRPDTQYF.

V usage is TRBV5-1 and J usage is TRBJ1-5, with 7 bases aligning to TRBD1. The V and J ends lost 3 bases and 0 bases, in that order; junction bases with no gene match: 6. Germline-derived CDR1 and CDR2 are SGHRS and YFSETQ. This CDR3 has 16 residues. The CDR3 loop reads CASSSGTAASNQPQHF. The CDR3 DNA reads as TGCGCCAGCAGCTCCGGGACAGCTGCTAGCAATCAGCCCCAGCATTTT.

This sequence joins TRBV29-1 and TRBJ1-4, with a weak D call TRBD1 (5 bases). V was clipped by 7 bases and J by 5 bases, with 14 bases between them. This CDR3 is built from 13 residues. The germline V gene encodes CDR1 SQVTM and CDR2 ANQGSEA. The CDR3 region has the DNA TGCAGCGCCCTGACCGGGGACAATGAAAAACTGTTTTTT. Protein sequence: CSALTGDNEKLFF.

This clonotype has ten or more counts. V is TRBV19 and J is TRBJ1-4, with D possibly TRBD1 on 5 matching bases. Germline loops: CDR1 LNHDA, CDR2 SQIVND (reference sequence). The V end was cut by 6 bases, the J end by 3 bases, with 11 bases between. The CDR3 has 14 residues. The CDR3 DNA reads as TGTGCCAGTAGGCGAGGGGCGTCTAATGAAAAACTGTTTTTT. Amino acids: CASRRGASNEKLFF.